The 3 T cell receptor beta chains in this list originate from one sample, sequenced in a study of T-cell reconstitution after alpha-beta-depleted transplantation in children. TCRbeta library preparation incorporated unique molecular identifiers. TCRdb reanalysed the PCR reads using MiXCR and keeps one entry per CDR3 protein. The sample contains around 380,000 distinct CDR3 sequences, 11% of which appear only once. Sequences were derived from PBMCs from the stem cell graft donor, sampled from the stem cell graft. The receptors stem from a human donor who donated a stem cell graft to a child with acute myeloid leukemia.

This clonotype was picked up a small number of times. The gene calls are TRBV11-2 and TRBJ2-4; D call uncertain. CDR3 size: 14 residues. V dropped 0 bases and J dropped 9 bases, with 12 bases sitting between them. Germline lookup yields CDR1 SGHAT and CDR2 FQNNGV. The chain's CDR3 is CASSLESGLGIQYF. CDR3 DNA: TGTGCCAGCAGCTTAGAGTCGGGTTTGGGCATTCAGTACTTC. Together with reference TRBV11-2 and TRBJ2-4, the CDR3 gives the full variable domain: EAGVAQSPRYKIIEKRQSVAFWCNPISGHATLYWYQQILGQGPKLLIQFQNNGVVDDSQLPKDRFSAERLKGVDSTLKIQPAKLEDSAVYLCASSLESGLGIQYFGAGTRLSVL.

This clonotype was counted at least ten times. The chain employs TRBV25-1 and TRBJ2-1; 14 positions match TRBD2. After removal of 1 base from V and 7 bases from J, the junction contained 9 bases not matched to a gene. The CDR3 has 18 residues. Germline V gene lookup returns CDR1 MGHDK and CDR2 SYGVNS. In nucleotides, the CDR3 is TGTGCCAGCAGTGAATTGGGGACTAGCGGGAGAAGTTTGAATGAGCAGTTCTTC. As protein: CASSELGTSGRSLNEQFF.

There are many counts of this clonotype. The chain recombines TRBV5-1 with TRBJ2-7; 13 nucleotides agree with TRBD2. V lost 0 bases, J lost 5 bases, and 5 bases stayed unmatched. The CDR3 extends over 16 amino acids. CDR1 and CDR2 (germline): SGHRS, YFSETQ. CDR3 sequence: CASSLDAGLAGDEQYF. The CDR3 region has the DNA TGCGCCAGCAGCTTGGACGCCGGACTAGCGGGAGACGAGCAGTACTTC.